The 13 T cell receptor beta chains below were found in one sample sequenced in a study of regulatory dendritic cells for organ transplantation. Some clones are missing from TCRdb's copy, which holds only in-frame ones; the method was immunoSEQ multiplex PCR. The sample holds over 10,000 clones, around 92% seen once. CFSE-labeled sorted T cells met regulatory or mature dendritic cells for five to six days. What these receptors recognize is not known. The sequenced material came from naive CD8+ T cells from blood cultured with regulatory dendritic cells. Subset in this sample: CD45RA+ naive T cells. The receptors originated from a human donor in good health.

The rearrangement links TRBV10-3 to TRBJ2-7; D gene ambiguous. The CDR3 runs to 11 residues. V was cut by 0 bases and J by 7 bases, with 4 bases left in between. Germline V lookup: CDR1 ENHRY, CDR2 SYGVKD. This chain's CDR3 is CAISESGEQYF. CDR3 in DNA: TGTGCCATCAGTGAGTCGGGGGAGCAGTACTTC.

This sequence joins TRBV11-2 and TRBJ2-7; D may be TRBD2 (6 bases). V dropped 4 bases and J dropped 3 bases, with 7 bases sitting between them. CDR1 SGHAT and CDR2 FQNNGV come from the germline V gene. The CDR3 consists of 12 residues. This CDR3 reads CASSWDFYEQYF. Here the CDR3 DNA reads TGTGCCAGCAGCTGGGACTTCTACGAGCAGTACTTC. The variable domain in full, completed from reference TRBV11-2 and TRBJ2-7, reads EAGVAQSPRYKIIEKRQSVAFWCNPISGHATLYWYQQILGQGPKLLIQFQNNGVVDDSQLPKDRFSAERLKGVDSTLKIQPAKLEDSAVYLCASSWDFYEQYFGPGTRLTVT.

The rearrangement links TRBV15 to TRBJ1-1, with unresolved D. Between the trimmed V and J ends, which lost 0 bases and 7 bases, there was a span of 12 bases. CDR1 and CDR2 from the germline V gene are LNHNV and YYDKDF (reference sequence). The CDR3 spans 14 residues. The CDR3 DNA sequence: TGTGCCACCAGCAGAGATCCGGGAGGTGGTGAAGCTTTCTTT. Translation: CATSRDPGGGEAFF. The full variable domain, with the rest looked up from reference TRBV15 and TRBJ1-1, is DAMVIQNPRYQVTQFGKPVTLSCSQTLNHNVMYWYQQKSSQAPKLLFHYYDKDFNNEADTPDNFQSRRPNTSFCFLDIRSPGLGDTAMYLCATSRDPGGGEAFFGQGTRLTVV.

V is TRBV9 and J is TRBJ2-3, with D tentatively TRBD1 or TRBD2 (6 bases each). V was pared by 8 bases and J by 2 bases, with 15 bases between. This CDR3 is built from 14 residues. Germline V gives CDR1 SGDLS, CDR2 YYNGEE. In nucleotides, the CDR3 is TGTGCCAGTTCGCAGGGGCGGGACACAGATACGCAGTATTTT. Protein: CASSQGRDTDTQYF.

The V gene is TRBV7-9, the J gene TRBJ2-7; TRBD1 matches 11 bases. CDR3 length: 15 residues. Germline V gene lookup returns CDR1 SEHNR and CDR2 FQNEAQ (reference sequence). The ends lost 4 bases at V and 3 bases at J; junction bases unmatched: 5. Written as DNA, the CDR3 is TGTGCCAGCAGCTCATCCGGGACAGGGGGCTACGAGCAGTACTTC. Amino acids: CASSSSGTGGYEQYF.

The rearrangement uses TRBV7-9 and TRBJ2-5; D is unresolved. TRBJ2-7 matches the DNA end more closely, so the J call is doubtful. Germline lookup yields CDR1 SEHNR and CDR2 FQNEAQ (reference sequence). CDR3 length: 11 residues. This CDR3 is CASSLQDEQYF. The DNA for the CDR3 is TGTGCCAGCAGCTTACAGGACGAGCAGTACTTC.

This clone showed up just once. CDR3 in DNA: TGTGCCAGCAGCGTAATGGGGGATGAGACCCAGTACTTC. As protein: CASSVMGDETQYF. The rearrangement joins TRBV9 to TRBJ2-5; D tentatively reads TRBD1 or TRBD2 (5 bases each). This CDR3 has 13 residues. Germline V CDR1 and CDR2: SGDLS, YYNGEE. Between the trimmed V and J ends, which lost 1 base and 5 bases, there was a span of 9 bases.

The V and J genes are TRBV4-2 and TRBJ2-1; TRBD1 or TRBD2 may be the D gene (5 bases each). Germline loops: CDR1 LGHNA, CDR2 YNFKEQ. V was clipped by 1 base and J by 9 bases, with 16 bases between them. This CDR3 has 15 amino acids. CDR3 sequence (DNA): TGTGCCAGCAGCCAAGGACTGGGGACCTCGTCTGAGCAGTTCTTC. Protein: CASSQGLGTSSEQFF.

This rearrangement joins TRBV13 to TRBJ2-1, with 7 bases lining up with TRBD2. The CDR3 totals 14 residues. J lost 5 bases, V lost 3 bases, and 4 bases had no gene match. The V gene's germline CDR1 is PRHDT and CDR2 FYEKMQ (reference sequence). CDR3 loop: CASSFTGGHNEQFF. The CDR3 bases are TGTGCCAGCAGCTTCACGGGAGGCCACAATGAGCAGTTCTTC.

The chain recombines TRBV4-3 with TRBJ2-3; D is uncertain. Germline-derived CDR1 and CDR2 are LGHNA and YSLEER. V lost 0 bases to trimming and J lost 2 bases, with 9 bases between them. This CDR3 region has 15 residues. The CDR3 region has the DNA TGCGCCAGCAGCCAAGAAGAACAGTTCACAGATACGCAGTATTTT. Its translation is CASSQEEQFTDTQYF.

V is TRBV7-9 and J is TRBJ1-2; D unresolved. This CDR3 region has 16 residues. CDR1 and CDR2 (germline): SEHNR, FQNEAQ (reference sequence). V lost 5 bases and J lost 0, with 16 bases in between. CDR3 sequence: CASSPTILGPNYGYTF. The CDR3 region has the DNA TGTGCCAGCAGCCCAACCATTTTGGGCCCTAACTATGGCTACACCTTC.

V is TRBV19 and J is TRBJ2-3; D is ambiguous. There are 11 residues in the CDR3. Per the germline V gene, CDR1 is LNHDA and CDR2 is SQIVND (reference sequence). The V gene lost 6 bases and the J gene lost 4 bases, with 5 bases spanning the gap. The CDR3 loop reads CASRWADTQYF. Here the CDR3 DNA reads TGTGCCAGTAGATGGGCAGATACGCAGTATTTT.

This sequence joins TRBV6-5 and TRBJ2-3; no reliable D call. The CDR3 contains 11 residues. V lost 4 bases and J 4 bases, leaving 3 bases between the germline ends. The germline V gene has CDR1 MNHEY and CDR2 SVGAGI. CDR3 bases: TGTGCCAGCAGTTTATCAGATACGCAGTATTTT. It yields the protein CASSLSDTQYF.